The 30 T cell receptor beta chains below all came from one sample that was sequenced in a study of OX40 agonist ivuxolimab in advanced cancers. The table came from immunoSEQ multiplex PCR; TCRdb's copy has only in-frame clones and leaves some out. The data hold 90,000 to 150,000 clones, with 80% to 90% observed a single time. The sequenced sample was CD4+ or CD8+ T cells sorted from blood, obtained in a trial of the OX40 agonist ivuxolimab. These receptors were taken from an adult with an advanced solid tumor such as melanoma, head and neck, liver or kidney cancer.

This chain links TRBV7-7 with TRBJ2-1, with 10 bases fitting TRBD1. CDR1 SSHAT and CDR2 FNYEAQ come from the germline V gene (reference sequence). With 1 base clipped from V and 6 bases from J, the junction kept 3 bases outside the gene matches. CDR3 length: 15 amino acids. This CDR3 reads CASSLGRTGGNEQFF. CDR3 nucleotides: TGTGCCAGCAGCTTAGGCCGGACAGGGGGCAATGAGCAGTTCTTC.

The sample holds a few counts of this clone. J is TRBJ1-2 and V is TRBV1. TRBV1 is annotated as a pseudogene. CDR3 size: 14 residues. CDR3: CTSSQEKSPYGYTF. The CDR3, as DNA: TGCACCAGCAGCCAAGAGAAGAGCCCCTATGGCTACACCTTC.

V and J are TRBV30 and TRBJ1-1; D call uncertain. Germline CDR1 reads GTSNPN; CDR2 reads SVGIG (reference sequence). Trimming removed 3 bases at V and 1 base at J, with 9 bases between. This CDR3 has 13 amino acids. CDR3 in DNA: TGTGCCTGGAGACGGGCGGCGAACACTGAAGCTTTCTTT. It is translated as CAWRRAANTEAFF.

In DNA form, the CDR3 reads TGTGCCACCCCGAAGGGGGACCTGAGCTCCTATAATTCACCCCTCCACTTT. Amino acids: CATPKGDLSSYNSPLHF. The chain carries TRBV2 and TRBJ1-6, with TRBD1 as a possible D gene (6 bases). Trimming took off 10 bases at V and 0 bases at J, with 19 bases between the two ends. This CDR3 comprises 17 residues. Germline V CDR1 and CDR2: SNHLY, FYNNEI.

The chain has TRBV7-9 and TRBJ2-7, with TRBD1 matching 7 bases. The CDR3 contains 14 residues. Germline assignment: CDR1 SEHNR and CDR2 FQNEAQ (reference sequence). The V segment lost 5 bases and the J segment 3 bases; nucleotides outside the gene matches: 7. CDR3 residues: CASSKRDRHYEQYF. The CDR3 DNA sequence: TGTGCCAGCAGCAAACGGGACAGACACTACGAGCAGTACTTC.

The chain couples TRBV27 to TRBJ1-6; no definite D call. Trimming cost V 2 bases and J 2 bases, with 10 bases left between them. Germline V gene sequence: CDR1 MNHEY, CDR2 SMNVEV (reference sequence). The CDR3 is 16 amino acids. The CDR3 protein is CASSLQSQPYNSPLHF. DNA of the CDR3: TGTGCCAGCAGTTTACAGAGCCAGCCCTATAATTCACCCCTCCACTTT.

The chain employs TRBV7-3 and TRBJ2-5; D ambiguous. CDR1 SGHTA and CDR2 FQGTGA come from the germline V gene. CDR3 length: 16 amino acids. The ends were cut back, 5 bases at V and 2 bases at J, with 18 bases in the middle. The DNA for the CDR3 is TGTGCCAGCAGCCAAGGCCTATCCCCTCCACAAGAGACCCAGTACTTC. Protein sequence: CASSQGLSPPQETQYF.

The V call is TRBV7-2, the J call TRBJ1-1, with 8 bases identical to TRBD1. The V gene end was trimmed by 5 bases and the J gene end by 1 base; junction bases not matched to a gene: 3. This CDR3 region has 14 residues. Germline V gene sequence: CDR1 SGHTA, CDR2 FQGNSA. CDR3 residues: CASSPGQGNTEAFF. The DNA of the CDR3 is TGTGCCAGCAGCCCTGGACAGGGGAACACTGAAGCTTTCTTT.

V usage is TRBV25-1 and J usage is TRBJ2-5; the D gene could be TRBD1 or TRBD2 (6 bases each). The V gene lost 2 bases and the J gene lost 5 bases, with 15 bases spanning the gap. This CDR3 comprises 15 residues. The germline CDR1 and CDR2 sequences are MGHDK and SYGVNS. The CDR3 protein is CASSETRGLRETQYF. The DNA for the CDR3 is TGTGCCAGCAGTGAAACCAGGGGACTTAGGGAGACCCAGTACTTC. The whole variable domain, remainder taken from reference TRBV25-1 and TRBJ2-5, is EADIYQTPRYLVIGTGKKITLECSQTMGHDKMYWYQQDPGMELHLIHYSYGVNSTEKGDLSSESTVSRIRTEHFPLTLESARPSHTSQYLCASSETRGLRETQYFGPGTRLLVL.

The V gene is TRBV29-1, the J gene TRBJ2-5; 8 positions match TRBD2. Germline V lookup: CDR1 SQVTM, CDR2 ANQGSEA. The CDR3 is made up of 14 amino acids. The V gene end was trimmed by 6 bases and the J gene end by 4 bases; junction bases not matched to a gene: 10. The CDR3 coding sequence is TGCAGCGTACCCCGGGGGGGCCAGGCAGAGACCCAGTACTTC. This encodes CSVPRGGQAETQYF.

The chain links TRBV9 to TRBJ2-3; a possible D gene is TRBD2 (5 bases). The germline gives CDR1 SGDLS, CDR2 YYNGEE. The V end lost 0 bases, the J end lost 4 bases, and 6 bases lay between the germline ends. The CDR3 sequence is 13 residues long. CDR3 coding DNA: TGTGCCAGCAGCGTAGGAGGGTCAGATACGCAGTATTTT. Translation: CASSVGGSDTQYF.

The chain recombines TRBV5-4 with TRBJ1-2, with TRBD1 identical over 7 bases. CDR1 is SGHNT, CDR2 YYREEE, per germline (reference sequence). V gave up 4 bases and J gave up 4 bases; unmatched junction bases: 13. The length of the CDR3 is 16 residues. CDR3 nucleotide sequence: TGTGCCAGCAGCCAACTGAGGGGGCAGGAGGTCTATGGCTACACCTTC. It translates to CASSQLRGQEVYGYTF.

This rearrangement joins TRBV18 to TRBJ1-2, with 8 bases matching TRBD1. The trim removed 3 bases at V and 3 bases at J, leaving 3 bases unmatched. Germline lookup yields CDR1 KGHSH and CDR2 LQKENI. This CDR3 contains 14 residues. The DNA for the CDR3 is TGTGCCAGCTCACCTCAGGACAGGGACTATGGCTACACCTTC. The encoded protein is CASSPQDRDYGYTF.

The V call is TRBV7-2, the J call TRBJ2-3; TRBD2 matches 10 bases. Trimming cost V 5 bases and J 1 base; bases outside gene matches: 6. Germline CDR1 is SGHTA and CDR2 is FQGNSA. The CDR3 is 16 residues long. In nucleotides, the CDR3 is TGTGCCAGCAGCGGCACCGGACTAGCGGGCACAGATACGCAGTATTTT. Translated: CASSGTGLAGTDTQYF.

The V and J genes are TRBV6-5 and TRBJ1-5; D possibly corresponds to TRBD1 (5 bases). The CDR3 runs to 13 residues. The germline V gene has CDR1 MNHEY and CDR2 SVGAGI. The germline V and J ends were trimmed by 6 bases and 6 bases, with 12 bases remaining between them. DNA for the CDR3: TGTGCCAGCAGGGAGGGGCCGGTTCAGCCCCAGCATTTT. This gives the protein CASREGPVQPQHF.

The chain recombines TRBV11-2 with TRBJ2-2, with TRBD1 matching 7 bases. V lost 3 bases and J lost 4; bases outside the gene matches: 2. The CDR3 loop spans 14 amino acids. The germline V gene has CDR1 SGHAT and CDR2 FQNNGV. Written as DNA, the CDR3 is TGTGCCAGCAGCTTGGACAGGACCACCGGGGAGCTGTTTTTT. Its translation is CASSLDRTTGELFF.

In its sample, this clone was seen once. The V call is TRBV4-3, the J call TRBJ2-1; D uncertain. Germline V lookup: CDR1 LGHNA, CDR2 YSLEER. There are 16 residues in the CDR3. V lost 0 bases and J 0 bases, leaving 9 bases between the germline ends. CDR3 nucleotide sequence: TGCGCCAGCAGCCAAGAGGTCGGGTTCTCCTACAATGAGCAGTTCTTC. It yields the protein CASSQEVGFSYNEQFF.

The chain carries TRBV5-1 and TRBJ2-2, with D perhaps matching TRBD2 (5 bases). V was cut by 4 bases and J by 1 base, with 8 bases left in between. In germline, CDR1 is SGHRS, CDR2 YFSETQ. The CDR3 runs to 14 residues. Written as DNA, the CDR3 is TGCGCCAGCAGCCCAGAGGGGAACACCGGGGAGCTGTTTTTT. This translates into CASSPEGNTGELFF.

This rearrangement joins TRBV5-1 to TRBJ2-7; D perhaps matches TRBD1 (6 bases). Trimming shortened V by 3 bases and J by 2 bases, and 15 bases separated the two germline ends. In germline, CDR1 is SGHRS, CDR2 YFSETQ. CDR3 length equals 15 residues. The CDR3 loop reads CASSSMRAGAYEQYF. The DNA of the CDR3 is TGCGCCAGCAGCTCTATGCGAGCAGGGGCCTACGAGCAGTACTTC. The entire variable domain, with the rest obtained from reference TRBV5-1 and TRBJ2-7, is as follows: KAGVTQTPRYLIKTRGQQVTLSCSPISGHRSVSWYQQTPGQGLQFLFEYFSETQRNKGNFPGRFSGRQFSNSRSEMNVSTLELGDSALYLCASSSMRAGAYEQYFGPGTRLTVT.

This chain connects TRBV4-1 to TRBJ2-1; D is unresolved. This CDR3 has 14 residues. Germline V gene data show CDR1 as MGHRA and CDR2 as YSYEKL. V was cut by 1 base and J by 4 bases, with 8 bases left in between. This CDR3 is CASSQVQGYNEQFF. DNA for the CDR3: TGCGCCAGCAGCCAAGTGCAAGGGTACAATGAGCAGTTCTTC.

This clone occurred once. This chain connects TRBV2 to TRBJ2-5, with 7 bases that match TRBD1. CDR3 length: 14 residues. Germline V gene data show CDR1 as SNHLY and CDR2 as FYNNEI. J gave up 3 bases and V 6 bases, and 7 bases lay outside the gene matches. The CDR3 loop is CASRKRQGKETQYF. The DNA for the CDR3 is TGTGCCAGCAGAAAGAGACAGGGAAAAGAGACCCAGTACTTC. Looking up the rest from reference TRBV2 and TRBJ2-5 gives the full variable domain: EPEVTQTPSHQVTQMGQEVILRCVPISNHLYFYWYRQILGQKVEFLVSFYNNEISEKSEIFDDQFSVERPDGSNFTLKIRSTKLEDSAMYFCASRKRQGKETQYFGPGTRLLVL.

The rearrangement links TRBV7-2 to TRBJ2-7, with 8 bases fitting TRBD1. The CDR3 runs 14 residues. Germline loops: CDR1 SGHTA, CDR2 FQGNSA. V lost 4 bases, J lost 4 bases, and 6 bases stayed unmatched. CDR3 coding DNA: TGTGCCAGCAGCTCGGGACAGGTCAGTTACGAGCAGTACTTC. Protein sequence: CASSSGQVSYEQYF. Looking up the rest from reference TRBV7-2 and TRBJ2-7 gives the full variable domain: GAGVSQSPSNKVTEKGKDVELRCDPISGHTALYWYRQSLGQGLEFLIYFQGNSAPDKSGLPSDRFSAERTGGSVSTLTIQRTQQEDSAVYLCASSSGQVSYEQYFGPGTRLTVT.

This rearrangement joins TRBV7-2 to TRBJ2-2; D call uncertain. V lost 5 bases to trimming and J lost 5 bases, with 9 bases between them. In germline, CDR1 is SGHTA, CDR2 FQGNSA. The CDR3 length is 13 residues. In nucleotides, the CDR3 is TGTGCCAGCAGCCCAGACGGGACCGGGGAGCTGTTTTTT. As protein: CASSPDGTGELFF.

V is TRBV7-2 and J is TRBJ2-1, with 8 bases identical to TRBD2. The V segment lost 5 bases and the J segment 10 bases; nucleotides outside the gene matches: 7. The CDR3 has 13 amino acids. Germline V CDR1 and CDR2: SGHTA, FQGNSA. This CDR3 is CASSPLGGGEQFF. Here the CDR3 DNA reads TGTGCCAGCAGCCCCCTCGGGGGGGGCGAGCAGTTCTTC.

The chain is built from TRBV19 and TRBJ2-2; 8 bases match TRBD1. CDR3 length: 16 residues. Germline CDR1 LNHDA, CDR2 SQIVND (reference sequence). V trimming: 4 bases; J trimming: 7 bases; junction bases outside the gene matches: 11. CDR3 nucleotides: TGTGCCAGTAGTAAGGGAGACAGGGGTTATAACGGGGAGCTGTTTTTT. This gives the protein CASSKGDRGYNGELFF.

This rearrangement joins TRBV18 to TRBJ1-1; maybe TRBD1 (6 bases). Germline values: CDR1 KGHSH, CDR2 LQKENI. V dropped 6 bases and J dropped 5 bases, with 16 bases sitting between them. The CDR3 spans 14 residues. CDR3 sequence: CASSPGGGVTEAFF. The CDR3 DNA reads TGTGCCAGCTCCCCTGGAGGGGGTGTAACTGAAGCTTTCTTT.

The J gene is TRBJ2-1, the V gene TRBV6-4, with 9 bases matching TRBD2. With V trimmed by 3 bases and J by 9 bases, 9 bases remained unmatched. This CDR3 has 15 amino acids. Germline CDR1 MRHNA, CDR2 SNTAGT. CDR3 DNA sequence: TGTGCCAGCAGTGAAGAAGGCGGGGGGGTTGTTGAGCAGTTCTTC. The encoded protein is CASSEEGGGVVEQFF.

This chain connects TRBV7-2 to TRBJ2-3, with no clear D. The CDR3 length is 15 residues. Germline lookup yields CDR1 SGHTA and CDR2 FQGNSA. The V gene lost 5 bases and the J gene lost 1 base, with 13 bases spanning the gap. CDR3 bases: TGTGCCAGCAGCCTGAGGAAGATTCGCACAGATACGCAGTATTTT. Translating it yields CASSLRKIRTDTQYF.

V gene TRBV27 combines with J gene TRBJ2-2, with unresolved D. CDR3 size: 14 residues. CDR1 MNHEY and CDR2 SMNVEV come from the germline V gene (reference sequence). V lost 11 bases and J lost 4, with 17 bases in between. CDR3: CAAELRMGTGELFF. The CDR3 DNA sequence: TGTGCCGCAGAACTCCGAATGGGCACCGGGGAGCTGTTTTTT.

This clone has just one count. The rearrangement links TRBV10-3 to TRBJ2-7; 7 positions agree with TRBD1. The trim removed 4 bases at V and 0 bases at J, leaving 3 bases unmatched. The CDR3 is 14 amino acids. Germline V gene sequence: CDR1 ENHRY, CDR2 SYGVKD. CDR3 protein: CAISGQGSSYEQYF. The CDR3 coding sequence is TGTGCCATCAGTGGACAGGGCTCCTCCTACGAGCAGTACTTC.